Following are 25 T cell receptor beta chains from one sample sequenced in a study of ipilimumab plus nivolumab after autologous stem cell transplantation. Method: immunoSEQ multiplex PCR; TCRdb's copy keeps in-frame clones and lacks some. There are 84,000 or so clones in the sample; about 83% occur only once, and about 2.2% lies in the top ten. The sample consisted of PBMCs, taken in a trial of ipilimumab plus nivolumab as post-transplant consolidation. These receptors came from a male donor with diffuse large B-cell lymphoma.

CDR3 DNA: TGTGCCAGCAGTTCGCCAGGAGCAACTAATGAAAAACTGTTTTTT. Amino acid sequence: CASSSPGATNEKLFF. The rearrangement links TRBV27 to TRBJ1-4; D is unresolved. V was shortened by 4 bases and J by 0 bases, with 9 bases between the two germline ends. The CDR3 contains 15 residues. Germline V CDR1 and CDR2: MNHEY, SMNVEV (reference sequence).

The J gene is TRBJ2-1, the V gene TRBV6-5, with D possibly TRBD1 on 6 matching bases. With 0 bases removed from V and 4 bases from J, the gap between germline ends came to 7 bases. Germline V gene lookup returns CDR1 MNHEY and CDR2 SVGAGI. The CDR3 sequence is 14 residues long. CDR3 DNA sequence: TGTGCCAGCAGTTACTCAGGACAGTACAATGAGCAGTTCTTC. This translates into CASSYSGQYNEQFF.

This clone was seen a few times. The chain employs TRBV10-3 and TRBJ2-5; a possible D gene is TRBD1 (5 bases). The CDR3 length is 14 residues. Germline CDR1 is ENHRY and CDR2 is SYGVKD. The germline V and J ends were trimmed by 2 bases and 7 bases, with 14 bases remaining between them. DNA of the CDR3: TGTGCCATCAGTGAGGGCCCGTTAGGGGTGACCCAGTACTTC. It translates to CAISEGPLGVTQYF.

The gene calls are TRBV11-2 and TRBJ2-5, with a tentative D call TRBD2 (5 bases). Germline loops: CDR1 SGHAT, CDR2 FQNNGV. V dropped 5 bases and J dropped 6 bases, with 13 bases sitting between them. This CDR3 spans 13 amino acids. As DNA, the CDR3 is TGTGCCAGCAGCGGAGCTTTAGCGAAGACCCAGTACTTC. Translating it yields CASSGALAKTQYF.

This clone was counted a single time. In nucleotides, the CDR3 is TGTGCCAGCACCCTAGAGAGGGGGAGCACCGGGGAGCTGTTTTTT. Protein: CASTLERGSTGELFF. The genes are TRBV2 and TRBJ2-2, with a weak D call TRBD1 (6 bases). V lost 7 bases and J lost 4, with 16 bases in between. The CDR3 consists of 15 residues. Germline V lookup: CDR1 SNHLY, CDR2 FYNNEI.

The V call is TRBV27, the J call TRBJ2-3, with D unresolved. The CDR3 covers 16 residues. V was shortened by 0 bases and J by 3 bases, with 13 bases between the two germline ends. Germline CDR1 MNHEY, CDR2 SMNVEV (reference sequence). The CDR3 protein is CASSLSRPMGTDTQYF. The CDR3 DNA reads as TGTGCCAGCAGTTTATCACGCCCAATGGGGACAGATACGCAGTATTTT.

The CDR3 bases are TGTGCCAGCAGTTACCCCGGACTAGCCGGGGAGACCCAGTACTTC. It translates to CASSYPGLAGETQYF. The chain employs TRBV6-5 and TRBJ2-5; 8 positions match TRBD2. Trimming cost V 2 bases and J 5 bases; bases outside gene matches: 7. The CDR3 has 15 amino acids. Germline assignment: CDR1 MNHEY and CDR2 SVGAGI.

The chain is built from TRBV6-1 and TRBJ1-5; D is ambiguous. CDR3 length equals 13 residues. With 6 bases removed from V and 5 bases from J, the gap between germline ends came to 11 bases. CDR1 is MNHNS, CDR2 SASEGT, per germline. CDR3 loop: CASRKHPDQPQHF. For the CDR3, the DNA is TGTGCCAGCAGAAAACACCCGGATCAGCCCCAGCATTTT.

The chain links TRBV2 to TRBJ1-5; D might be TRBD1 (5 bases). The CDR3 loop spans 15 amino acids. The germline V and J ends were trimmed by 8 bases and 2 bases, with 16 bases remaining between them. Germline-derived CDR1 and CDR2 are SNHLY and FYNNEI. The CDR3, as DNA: TGTGCCAGCTCCCTCCGACAGCTTGGCAATCAGCCCCAGCATTTT. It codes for CASSLRQLGNQPQHF.

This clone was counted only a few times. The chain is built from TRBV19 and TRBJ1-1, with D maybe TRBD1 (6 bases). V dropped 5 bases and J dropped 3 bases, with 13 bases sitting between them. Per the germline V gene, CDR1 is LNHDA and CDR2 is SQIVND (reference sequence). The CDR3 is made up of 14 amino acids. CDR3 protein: CASSAVAGDTEAFF. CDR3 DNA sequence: TGTGCCAGTAGTGCGGTGGCAGGGGACACTGAAGCTTTCTTT.

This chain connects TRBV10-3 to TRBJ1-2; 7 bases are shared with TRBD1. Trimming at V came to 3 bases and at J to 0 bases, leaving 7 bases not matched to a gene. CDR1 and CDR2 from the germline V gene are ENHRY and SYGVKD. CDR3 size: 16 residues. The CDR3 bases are TGTGCCATCAGTGATGCCGGGACAGATTCTAACTATGGCTACACCTTC. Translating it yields CAISDAGTDSNYGYTF.

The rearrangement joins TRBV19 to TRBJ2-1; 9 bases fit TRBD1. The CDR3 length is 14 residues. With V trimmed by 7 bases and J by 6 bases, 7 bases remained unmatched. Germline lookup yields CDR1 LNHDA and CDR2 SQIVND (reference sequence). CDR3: CASKGDREFNEQFF. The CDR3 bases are TGTGCCAGTAAAGGGGACAGGGAATTCAATGAGCAGTTCTTC.

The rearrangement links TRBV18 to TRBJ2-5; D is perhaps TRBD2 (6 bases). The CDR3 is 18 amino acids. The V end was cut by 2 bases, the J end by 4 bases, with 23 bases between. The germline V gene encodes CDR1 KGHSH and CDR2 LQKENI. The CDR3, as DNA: TGTGCCAGCTCACCATGGTTAGCGGTGGGTGGAGTTCGAGAGACCCAGTACTTC. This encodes CASSPWLAVGGVRETQYF.

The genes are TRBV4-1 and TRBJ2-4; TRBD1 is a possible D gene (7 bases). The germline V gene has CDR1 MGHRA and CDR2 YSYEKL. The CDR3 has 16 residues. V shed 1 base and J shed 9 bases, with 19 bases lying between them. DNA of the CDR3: TGCGCCAGCAGCCAAGTGTGGCAGGGGGGAGGTGGCATTCAGTACTTC. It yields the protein CASSQVWQGGGGIQYF.

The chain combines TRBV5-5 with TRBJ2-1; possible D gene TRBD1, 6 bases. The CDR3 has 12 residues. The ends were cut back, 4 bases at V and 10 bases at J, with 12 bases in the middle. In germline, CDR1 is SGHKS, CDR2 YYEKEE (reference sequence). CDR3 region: CASSLTDREQFF. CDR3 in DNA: TGTGCCAGCAGCCTTACTGACAGGGAGCAGTTCTTC.

The CDR3 DNA follows: TGTGCCAGCAGCCCGCGGACAGGGGCCGGCACTGAAGCTTTCTTT. The encoded protein is CASSPRTGAGTEAFF. The chain has TRBV5-6 and TRBJ1-1; 9 bases map to TRBD1. Per germline, CDR1 SGHDT and CDR2 YYEEEE. The CDR3 sequence is 15 residues long. With V trimmed by 4 bases and J by 4 bases, 8 bases remained unmatched.

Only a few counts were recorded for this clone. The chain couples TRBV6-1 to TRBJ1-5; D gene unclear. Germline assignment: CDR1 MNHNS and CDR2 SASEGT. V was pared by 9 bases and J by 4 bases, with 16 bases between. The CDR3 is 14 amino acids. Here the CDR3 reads CARYVYRENQPQHF. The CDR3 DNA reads TGTGCCAGGTACGTTTATCGGGAGAATCAGCCCCAGCATTTT.

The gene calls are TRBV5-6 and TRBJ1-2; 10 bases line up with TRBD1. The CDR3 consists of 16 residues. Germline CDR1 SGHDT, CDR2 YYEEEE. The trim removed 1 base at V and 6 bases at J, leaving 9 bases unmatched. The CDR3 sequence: CASSLSGQGVDDGYTF. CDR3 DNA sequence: TGTGCCAGCAGCTTGTCCGGACAGGGGGTTGATGATGGCTACACCTTC.

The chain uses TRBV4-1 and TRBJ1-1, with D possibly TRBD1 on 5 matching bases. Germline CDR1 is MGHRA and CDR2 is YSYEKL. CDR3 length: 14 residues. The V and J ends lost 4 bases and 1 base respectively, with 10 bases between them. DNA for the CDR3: TGCGCCAGCAGCCCCAGGGCCTCGAACACTGAAGCTTTCTTT. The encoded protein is CASSPRASNTEAFF.

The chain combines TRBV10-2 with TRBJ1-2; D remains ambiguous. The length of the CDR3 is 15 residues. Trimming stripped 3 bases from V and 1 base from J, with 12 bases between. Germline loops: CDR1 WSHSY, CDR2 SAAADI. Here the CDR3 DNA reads TGCGCCAGCAGTGATCTTCGGAGTTTTAACTATGGCTACACCTTC. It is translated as CASSDLRSFNYGYTF.

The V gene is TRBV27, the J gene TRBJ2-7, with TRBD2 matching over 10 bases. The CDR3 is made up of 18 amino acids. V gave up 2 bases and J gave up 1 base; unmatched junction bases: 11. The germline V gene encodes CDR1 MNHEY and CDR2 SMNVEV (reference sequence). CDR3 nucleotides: TGTGCCAGCAGTTTAAACACCACTCTAGCGGGGGTGTCCTACGAGCAGTACTTC. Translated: CASSLNTTLAGVSYEQYF.

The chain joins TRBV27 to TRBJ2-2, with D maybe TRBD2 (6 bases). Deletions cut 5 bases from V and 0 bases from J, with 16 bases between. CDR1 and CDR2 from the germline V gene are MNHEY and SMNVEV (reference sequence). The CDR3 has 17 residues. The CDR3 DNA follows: TGTGCCAGCAGTCCAGGGACTGGATTAACGAACACCGGGGAGCTGTTTTTT. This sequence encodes CASSPGTGLTNTGELFF.

CDR3 coding DNA: TGTGCCAGCAGCTTAAGGGGACAGGCAGCGAACACTGAAGCTTTCTTT. It encodes CASSLRGQAANTEAFF. The chain recombines TRBV7-8 with TRBJ1-1; 8 bases agree with TRBD1. V was pared by 2 bases and J by 1 base, with 6 bases of the junction left unmatched. The CDR3 is made up of 16 amino acids. CDR1 is SGHVS, CDR2 FQNEAQ, per germline.

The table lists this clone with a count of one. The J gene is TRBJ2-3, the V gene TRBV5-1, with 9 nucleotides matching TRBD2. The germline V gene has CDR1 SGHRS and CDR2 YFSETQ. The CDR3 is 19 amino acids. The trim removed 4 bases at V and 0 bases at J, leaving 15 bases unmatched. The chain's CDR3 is CASSPGIGAGGRSTDTQYF. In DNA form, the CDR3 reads TGCGCCAGCAGCCCGGGGATTGGAGCGGGGGGTAGAAGCACAGATACGCAGTATTTT.

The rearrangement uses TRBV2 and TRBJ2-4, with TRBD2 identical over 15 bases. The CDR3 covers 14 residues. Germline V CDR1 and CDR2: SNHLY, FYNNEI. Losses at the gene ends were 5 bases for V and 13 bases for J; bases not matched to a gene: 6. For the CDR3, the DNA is TGTGCCAGCAGTTTGGGACTAGCGGGGGGCCACCAGTACTTC. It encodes CASSLGLAGGHQYF.